One sample yielded the 18 T cell receptor beta chains listed below, sequenced in a study of blood T cell repertoires in COVID-19. The table came from immunoSEQ multiplex PCR; TCRdb's copy has only in-frame clones and leaves some out. The table has about 170,000 clones, about 89% seen once. Input material: PBMCs or T cells enriched from blood (not recorded which). Receptor source: a young woman who had recovered from COVID-19.

The rearrangement links TRBV3-1 (or the pseudogene TRBV3-2) to TRBJ2-6; 12 bases are shared with TRBD2. CDR3 length: 19 residues. V shed 4 bases, J shed 1 base, and the junction held 8 bases outside the gene matches. The germline V gene encodes CDR1 LGHDT and CDR2 YNNKEL (reference sequence). This CDR3 reads CASSPFRLAGVSGANVLTF. The CDR3 region has the DNA TGTGCCAGCAGCCCCTTCCGACTAGCGGGAGTTTCTGGGGCCAACGTCCTGACTTTC.

The gene calls are TRBV24-1 and TRBJ2-3; 8 nucleotides align to TRBD2. The CDR3 has 21 residues. J gave up 11 bases and V 3 bases, and 30 bases lay outside the gene matches. Looked up from germline, CDR1 is KGHDR and CDR2 is SFDVKD. CDR3 DNA sequence: TGTGCCACCAGTGATACGGGGGGGGACGACCCCAGAGCTCCCCCTCCATGGATGCAGTATTTT. As protein: CATSDTGGDDPRAPPPWMQYF.

The rearrangement links TRBV19 to TRBJ2-1; D gene ambiguous. This CDR3 region has 13 residues. Per the germline V gene, CDR1 is LNHDA and CDR2 is SQIVND (reference sequence). V was shortened by 3 bases and J by 8 bases, with 11 bases between the two germline ends. As DNA, the CDR3 is TGTGCCAGTAGTATCTTTTACCGCGATGAGCAGTTCTTC. This codes for CASSIFYRDEQFF.

The rearrangement links TRBV14 to TRBJ2-1, with 11 bases identical to TRBD2. V lost 3 bases, J lost 5 bases, and 21 bases stayed unmatched. CDR3 length: 21 amino acids. Germline V gene sequence: CDR1 SGHDN, CDR2 FVKESK. DNA of the CDR3: TGTGCCAGCAGCCAGGGTAGGCCTTTACTAGCGGGAGAAATTGGACACAATGAGCAGTTCTTC. Translating it yields CASSQGRPLLAGEIGHNEQFF. Using reference TRBV14 and TRBJ2-1 for the parts outside the CDR3, the full variable domain is EAGVTQFPSHSVIEKGQTVTLRCDPISGHDNLYWYRRVMGKEIKFLLHFVKESKQDESGMPNNRFLAERTGGTYSTLKVQPAELEDSGVYFCASSQGRPLLAGEIGHNEQFFGPGTRLTVL.

The V call is TRBV6-5, the J call TRBJ2-7, with 8 bases fitting TRBD1. CDR3 length: 14 residues. V was pared by 6 bases and J by 3 bases, with 7 bases of the junction left unmatched. Germline CDR1 is MNHEY and CDR2 is SVGAGI. The CDR3 is CASSRDRNNYEQYF. The CDR3 DNA follows: TGTGCCAGCAGCCGGGACAGGAATAACTACGAGCAGTACTTC.

This clone was seen at least ten times. The chain links TRBV6-4 to TRBJ2-2; weak D call: TRBD1 (5 bases). CDR1 and CDR2 from the germline V gene are MRHNA and SNTAGT. The CDR3 consists of 16 residues. V lost 6 bases to trimming and J lost 4 bases, with 18 bases between them. DNA for the CDR3: TGTGCCAGCAGCCCCAATCCCGGGCAGGGCACCGGGGAGCTGTTTTTT. Protein product: CASSPNPGQGTGELFF.

This clone was counted between two and nine times. The V call is TRBV2, the J call TRBJ2-7; D uncertain. V lost 6 bases and J lost 1, with 10 bases in between. Per germline, CDR1 SNHLY and CDR2 FYNNEI. The CDR3 is 13 amino acids. The CDR3 protein is CASRKRQSYEQYF. In DNA form, the CDR3 reads TGTGCCAGCAGGAAGAGGCAGTCCTACGAGCAGTACTTC. Based on the CDR3 plus reference TRBV2 and TRBJ2-7, the full variable domain is EPEVTQTPSHQVTQMGQEVILRCVPISNHLYFYWYRQILGQKVEFLVSFYNNEISEKSEIFDDQFSVERPDGSNFTLKIRSTKLEDSAMYFCASRKRQSYEQYFGPGTRLTVT.

The gene calls are TRBV7-2 and TRBJ1-3; D uncertain. With 1 base removed from V and 2 bases from J, the gap between germline ends came to 6 bases. Germline CDR1 and CDR2: SGHTA and FQGNSA. The CDR3 is 14 amino acids. For the CDR3, the DNA is TGTGCCAGCAGCTTAGGGGAGGCTGGAAACACCATATATTTT. Its protein product is CASSLGEAGNTIYF.

J is TRBJ1-2 and V is TRBV21-1; TRBD1, as called in the table, went unchecked against the DNA. TRBV21-1 is reported as a pseudogene. The CDR3 is made up of 16 amino acids. The CDR3 DNA follows: TGTGCCAGCAGCCCACATCCACAGGGGGCTCCCTATGGCTACACCTTC. Its translation is CASSPHPQGAPYGYTF.

In its sample, this clone was seen once. The chain couples TRBV7-9 to TRBJ1-1, with D uncertain. V was clipped by 4 bases and J by 1 base, with 7 bases between them. The CDR3 runs to 13 residues. Per the germline V gene, CDR1 is SEHNR and CDR2 is FQNEAQ (reference sequence). CDR3 sequence reads: CASSSTENTEAFF. The DNA of the CDR3 is TGTGCCAGCAGCTCGACTGAGAACACTGAAGCTTTCTTT.

The chain links TRBV5-1 to TRBJ2-1; D is possibly TRBD2 (5 bases). The CDR3 contains 13 residues. The germline V gene has CDR1 SGHRS and CDR2 YFSETQ. The germline V and J ends were trimmed by 0 bases and 9 bases, with 10 bases remaining between them. The CDR3 DNA sequence: TGCGCCAGCAGCTTGGAGTACCGGGGTGAGCAGTTCTTC. Encoded protein: CASSLEYRGEQFF. The full variable domain, its missing parts supplied by reference TRBV5-1 and TRBJ2-1, is KAGVTQTPRYLIKTRGQQVTLSCSPISGHRSVSWYQQTPGQGLQFLFEYFSETQRNKGNFPGRFSGRQFSNSRSEMNVSTLELGDSALYLCASSLEYRGEQFFGPGTRLTVL.

The J gene is TRBJ2-1, the V gene TRBV3-1 (or the pseudogene TRBV3-2), with 9 bases aligning to TRBD2. Germline V CDR1 and CDR2: LGHDT, YNNKEL (reference sequence). This CDR3 is built from 16 residues. V lost 1 base and J lost 10; bases outside the gene matches: 11. CDR3 protein: CASSQGWTSASGEQFF. DNA for the CDR3: TGTGCCAGCAGCCAAGGTTGGACTAGCGCTTCAGGCGAGCAGTTCTTC.

The genes are TRBV7-2 and TRBJ1-1, with 8 bases identical to TRBD1. V gave up 6 bases and J gave up 5 bases; unmatched junction bases: 14. Germline CDR1 reads SGHTA; CDR2 reads FQGNSA. The CDR3 is 16 residues long. CDR3 amino acids: CASSSLRTGSLTEAFF. As DNA, the CDR3 is TGTGCCAGCAGTTCCCTACGGACAGGGTCGTTGACTGAAGCTTTCTTT.

The chain employs TRBV6-6 and TRBJ2-7; 7 bases are a match to TRBD2. The CDR3 totals 16 residues. The germline V gene has CDR1 MNHNY and CDR2 SVGAGI (reference sequence). With 0 bases clipped from V and 3 bases from J, the junction kept 8 bases outside the gene matches. In nucleotides, the CDR3 is TGTGCCAGCAGTTACTCGAAGGCGGGAGCAGACTACGAGCAGTACTTC. Protein sequence: CASSYSKAGADYEQYF.

The V and J genes are TRBV27 and TRBJ2-7; maybe TRBD2 (6 bases). Germline V gene sequence: CDR1 MNHEY, CDR2 SMNVEV (reference sequence). The CDR3 totals 13 residues. V was pared by 6 bases and J by 3 bases, with 12 bases between. The CDR3 DNA reads as TGTGCCAGCAGCGACGGCGGGAACTACGAGCAGTACTTC. This gives the protein CASSDGGNYEQYF.

This chain links TRBV5-4 with TRBJ2-1; D unclear. The CDR3 sequence is 11 residues long. Trimming pared 2 bases from V and 7 bases from J, leaving 4 bases between. CDR1 SGHNT and CDR2 YYREEE come from the germline V gene (reference sequence). The chain's CDR3 is CASSFLNEQFF. CDR3 DNA sequence: TGTGCCAGCAGCTTCCTAAATGAGCAGTTCTTC.

CDR3 in DNA: TGTGCCAGCAGCAAGAGGTCATTAGGGGGGGTTAGTGAAAAACTGTTTTTT. Translating it yields CASSKRSLGGVSEKLFF. The J gene is TRBJ1-4, the V gene TRBV21-1. TRBV21-1 is a listed pseudogene. The CDR3 has 17 residues.

This sequence joins TRBV3-1 (or the pseudogene TRBV3-2) and TRBJ2-7, with TRBD2 matching 7 bases. V lost 2 bases, J lost 3 bases, and 7 bases stayed unmatched. This CDR3 has 15 residues. Per the germline V gene, CDR1 is LGHDT and CDR2 is YNNKEL (reference sequence). CDR3 loop: CASSQMIGGDYEQYF. The CDR3, as DNA: TGTGCCAGCAGCCAAATGATTGGGGGGGACTACGAGCAGTACTTC.